This entry lists 14 T cell receptor beta chains sequenced from one sample in a study of T cells expressing NK-cell markers. TCRdb reprocessed the 5' RACE reads and reports one entry per CDR3 protein, with no DNA. Recorded for this sample: about 300,000 distinct CDR3 sequences. The sample was blood T cells: a sorted CD56 or NKG2C T cell subset, CD4+ or CD8+ T cells, or bulk PBMC T cells (not recorded which). Receptor source: a woman between 18 and 75 years old in good health.

The chain links TRBV12-3 or TRBV12-4 to TRBJ1-5. CDR3 length equals 13 residues. The CDR3 spells CASSLDIYQPQHF.

V and J are TRBV4-3 and TRBJ2-7; TCRdb returns TRBD2, unconfirmable since there is no DNA. CDR3 length: 15 amino acids. CDR1 is LGHNA, CDR2 YSLEER, per germline. CDR3 region: CASSQDPSASYEQYF.

V gene TRBV7-2 combines with J gene TRBJ2-3; the TRBD1 assignment by TCRdb is unverifiable without DNA. The CDR3 totals 14 residues. CDR1 and CDR2 from the germline V gene are SGHTA and FQGNSA. Here the CDR3 reads CASSPSRGMDTQYF.

The chain combines TRBV7-2 with TRBJ2-7; absent DNA, TCRdb's TRBD2 call cannot be checked. The CDR3 is 14 residues long. Germline loops: CDR1 SGHTA, CDR2 FQGNSA. Here the CDR3 reads CASSLEGLAGAQYF.

The chain joins TRBV9 to TRBJ2-1; the TCRdb call, TRBD2, lacks DNA for checking. The V gene's germline CDR1 is SGDLS and CDR2 YYNGEE. This CDR3 comprises 15 residues. CDR3 loop: CASSSRGLAYNEQFF.

The chain is built from TRBV24-1 and TRBJ1-1; TCRdb indicates TRBD1, and absent DNA this call remains unverified. Germline V gene data show CDR1 as KGHDR and CDR2 as SFDVKD. This CDR3 has 15 amino acids. This CDR3 is CATSARTGANTEAFF.

The chain is built from TRBV4-3 and TRBJ1-2. Germline V gives CDR1 LGHNA, CDR2 YSLEER. The CDR3 totals 13 residues. The CDR3 loop reads CASSQDGRLGYTF.

The V call is TRBV7-2, the J call TRBJ1-4; TCRdb returns TRBD1, unconfirmable since there is no DNA. The V gene's germline CDR1 is SGHTA and CDR2 FQGNSA. The CDR3 loop spans 12 amino acids. CDR3: CASGATNEKPFF.

The rearrangement joins TRBV6-5 to TRBJ2-3. The V gene's germline CDR1 is MNHEY and CDR2 SVGAGI. The CDR3 runs to 15 residues. The CDR3 is CASSYSASHPDTQYF.

This chain uses TRBV5-1 with TRBJ2-7; absent DNA, TCRdb's TRBD1 call cannot be checked. The germline V gene has CDR1 SGHRS and CDR2 YFSETQ. CDR3 length: 12 amino acids. The CDR3 reads CASSVRGHEQYF.

J is TRBJ2-7 and V is TRBV27; TCRdb lists TRBD1, though no DNA is available to test this call. Germline V gene lookup returns CDR1 MNHEY and CDR2 SMNVEV (reference sequence). The length of the CDR3 is 14 residues. CDR3 residues: CASSLRQGRGEQYF.

The chain couples TRBV23-1 to TRBJ2-5; TCRdb's D call of TRBD1 is untestable without DNA. TRBV23-1 is annotated as an ORF whose role is uncertain. This CDR3 comprises 15 residues. This CDR3 is CASTHPQGRKETQYF.

The chain is built from TRBV4-2 and TRBJ2-3. The CDR3 has 15 amino acids. Germline V gene data show CDR1 as LGHNA and CDR2 as YNFKEQ. CDR3 protein: CASSQAFVLTDTQYF.

V is TRBV6-1 and J is TRBJ1-2. The germline V gene has CDR1 MNHNS and CDR2 SASEGT. The CDR3 consists of 13 residues. The CDR3 spells CASSPNLLYGYTF.